A selection of T cell receptor beta chains follows, all from one sample in a study of blood T cells in healthy people across ages. TCRdb reanalysed the 5' RACE reads using MiXCR and keeps one entry per CDR3 protein. The table records roughly 1.7 million distinct CDR3 sequences, about 31% of them present only once. The sample was blood. The receptors come from a woman aged 25 to 39 in good health. Each CDR3 is given without its conserved first and last residue. Fields, in order: CDR3 protein, CDR3 length, V gene, clone size. Some rows mark clone size as missing; the rest say once, few, many or name a class of expanded clone.

CDR3: ASSAAGQGDNEQF
length: 13
V: TRBV27
size: few

CDR3: ASTWGGLWTDTQY
length: 13
V: TRBV5-6
size: -

CDR3: ASSPRTGKIAGGPGDTQY
length: 18
V: TRBV7-9
size: -

CDR3: ASSFRDIQY
length: 9
V: TRBV28
size: few

CDR3: ASSLGGTSGFYEQY
length: 14
V: TRBV11-2
size: -

CDR3: ASSRSWDLTEAF
length: 12
V: TRBV6-5
size: -

CDR3: SARPDATRNANQPQH
length: 15
V: TRBV20-1
size: -

CDR3: SAPSGGSGYEQY
length: 12
V: TRBV20-1
size: -

CDR3: SAGARDVYYEQY
length: 12
V: TRBV20-1
size: once

CDR3: ASSHSAGMNTEAF
length: 13
V: TRBV11-2
size: few

CDR3: ASSLPSGSAADTQY
length: 14
V: TRBV5-1
size: -

CDR3: ASSLEFTDTQY
length: 11
V: TRBV5-1
size: many

CDR3: ASSQTSGLSYEQY
length: 13
V: TRBV4-1
size: few

CDR3: ASSQKLVTEQY
length: 11
V: TRBV7-6
size: many

CDR3: ASSSSGRGKTDTQY
length: 14
V: TRBV13
size: few

CDR3: ASSPGTGGGIRHEQY
length: 15
V: TRBV3-1
size: -

CDR3: ASSLVAIDTDTQY
length: 13
V: TRBV5-5
size: many

CDR3: ASRDSNQPQH
length: 10
V: TRBV6-2/TRBV6-3
size: many

CDR3: ASSQEGLAGGRALKEQF
length: 17
V: TRBV4-2
size: few

CDR3: ASSLRQGIGCGYT
length: 13
V: TRBV5-6
size: -

CDR3: SARVSRGRTDTQY
length: 13
V: TRBV20-1
size: few

CDR3: ASSFHGGRVY
length: 10
V: TRBV27
size: -

CDR3: SPQAGGTAKNIQY
length: 13
V: TRBV20-1
size: -

CDR3: ASRFQGSYGYT
length: 11
V: TRBV5-6
size: -

CDR3: ASRMGLQLRTLH
length: 12
V: TRBV6-1
size: few

CDR3: ASSEWTGRKDGYT
length: 13
V: TRBV10-2
size: few

CDR3: ASSPRRQSNYGYT
length: 13
V: TRBV6-1
size: few

CDR3: ASSQDRVGEQY
length: 11
V: TRBV4-1
size: -

CDR3: ASSPFLRTSGRINEQF
length: 16
V: TRBV11-1
size: -

CDR3: ASSLVGGSTQY
length: 11
V: TRBV7-8
size: -

CDR3: ASSSTPGDEQY
length: 11
V: TRBV7-3
size: few

CDR3: ASKNGIDWTETQY
length: 13
V: TRBV5-8
size: few

CDR3: ASSIGRGRETQY
length: 12
V: TRBV19
size: -

CDR3: SANMVGETQY
length: 10
V: TRBV20-1
size: many

CDR3: ASSLSGTNYEQY
length: 12
V: TRBV5-1
size: few

CDR3: ASRLDKIDTQY
length: 11
V: TRBV2
size: -

CDR3: ASRDVQPQH
length: 9
V: TRBV28
size: -

CDR3: ASSQDIRTVYEQY
length: 13
V: TRBV3-1
size: few

CDR3: ASSSGTIQREQY
length: 12
V: TRBV2
size: few

CDR3: ASSYPGGAGGTNTGELF
length: 17
V: TRBV6-5
size: -

CDR3: SARGRAGSHEQY
length: 12
V: TRBV20-1
size: few

CDR3: SSPDRLGDTQY
length: 11
V: TRBV20-1
size: -

CDR3: ASSLEGGTLGLAKNIQY
length: 17
V: TRBV12-3/TRBV12-4
size: -